This TCR delta chain is from a study of gammadelta T cells in human blood (dated by TCRdb to the early 2020s). Findings and caveats that apply to the study as a whole: In the study, polyclonal expansion of innate gamma-delta T cells immediately after birth was reported to appear to be driven by microbial exposure.

A few counts support this clone. The specificity of this receptor is unknown. A read error may be the cause here, since a much bigger clone is one base away. The receptor library was made with RT-PCR. These reads were obtained on an Illumina MiSeq. Clone calls in TCRdb were regenerated from the public reads with CATT, after which identical DNA sequences shared one row. The sample table shows some 1,400 delta-chain clones, and 15% to 20% are seen once. In total, the top ten clones hold about 9.4% of the sample. The CDR3, cysteine through phenylalanine, is 21 amino acids long. Only CDR3 DNA is held: 63 bases, read in frame from base 1. CDR1 TSWWSYY and CDR2 QGS were looked up in the germline V gene.

The chain was built from TRDV1 and TRDJ1; TRDD2 fits 7 bases in the junction. Germline matching of the DNA provided the J gene here, since TCRdb leaves it blank. The receptor's source is a human donor. The sequenced material came from non-Vgamma9Vdelta2 gamma-delta T cells from infant blood. At the DNA level, the sequence is TGTGCTCTTGGGGGCCATTCCTACCCTTTCTCTTATCCCAGGCCCACCGACAAACTCATCTTT. Its protein product is CALGGHSYPFSYPRPTDKLIF.